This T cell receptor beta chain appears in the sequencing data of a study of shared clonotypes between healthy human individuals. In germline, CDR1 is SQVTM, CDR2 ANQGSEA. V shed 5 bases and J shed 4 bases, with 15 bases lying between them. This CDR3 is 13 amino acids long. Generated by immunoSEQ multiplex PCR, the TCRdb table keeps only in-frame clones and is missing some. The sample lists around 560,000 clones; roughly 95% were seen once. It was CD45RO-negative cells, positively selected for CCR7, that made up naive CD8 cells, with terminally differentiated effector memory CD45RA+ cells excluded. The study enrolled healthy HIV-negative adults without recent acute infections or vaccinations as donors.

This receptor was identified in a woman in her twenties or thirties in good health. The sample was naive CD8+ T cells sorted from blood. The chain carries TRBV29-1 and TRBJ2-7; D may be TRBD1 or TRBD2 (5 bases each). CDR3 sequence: CSVYEGFSYEQYF. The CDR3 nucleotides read TGCAGCGTTTATGAGGGGTTCTCTTACGAGCAGTACTTC.